Presented here are 2 T cell receptor beta chains from one specimen sequenced in a study of PD-1 blockade in classical Hodgkin lymphoma. The time point denotes: cycle 4 day 1 (C4D1), after six to seven weeks of nivolumab. After autologous stem cell transplantation all patients relapsed, and prior brentuximab vedotin exposure differed between cohorts. Here immunoSEQ multiplex PCR was the method, and the copy in TCRdb shows in-frame clones only, minus some. The profile shows fewer than 100,000 clones, about 92% of them singletons. Material: peripheral blood mononuclear cells (PBMCs), obtained before the fourth cycle of nivolumab. Receptors originate from a human donor with classical Hodgkin lymphoma.

The V gene is TRBV6-1, the J gene TRBJ1-6; D uncertain. The CDR3 has 15 amino acids. The germline gives CDR1 MNHNS, CDR2 SASEGT. Trimming pared 0 bases from V and 11 bases from J, leaving 14 bases between. This CDR3 reads CASSEAWAGAAPLHF. CDR3 bases: TGTGCCAGCAGTGAAGCATGGGCAGGAGCGGCACCCCTCCACTTT.

This chain connects TRBV11-1 to TRBJ2-5, with 7 bases matching TRBD1. The CDR3 totals 16 residues. The V and J ends lost 4 bases and 1 base, in that order; junction bases with no gene match: 9. The germline CDR1 and CDR2 sequences are SGHAT and FQDESV (reference sequence). Here the CDR3 reads CASSSTGTDSQETQYF. For the CDR3, the DNA is TGTGCCAGCAGCTCTACGGGGACAGACAGCCAAGAGACCCAGTACTTC.